A single sample gave rise to the 22 T cell receptor beta chains below, sequenced in a study of OX40 agonist ivuxolimab in advanced cancers. This table comes from immunoSEQ multiplex PCR, and its TCRdb copy is limited to in-frame clones, with some not included. The sample shows some 20,000 clones, 60% to 85% of them seen only once. Sequenced here: CD4+ or CD8+ T cells sorted from blood, sampled in a trial of the OX40 agonist ivuxolimab. The receptors come from an adult with an advanced solid tumor such as melanoma, head and neck, liver or kidney cancer.

This clone appeared a few times. The J gene is TRBJ1-1, the V gene TRBV7-9; the D is unclear. The CDR3 spans 12 residues. Germline V gene sequence: CDR1 SEHNR, CDR2 FQNEAQ (reference sequence). V was trimmed by 5 bases and J by 4 bases, leaving 8 bases between them. CDR3 amino acids: CASSLGSTEAFF. CDR3 DNA sequence: TGTGCCAGCAGCCTGGGGAGCACTGAAGCTTTCTTT.

V and J are TRBV19 and TRBJ2-5; tentative D call: TRBD1 (5 bases). Germline CDR1 and CDR2: LNHDA and SQIVND (reference sequence). Between the trimmed V and J ends, which lost 3 bases and 4 bases, there was a span of 18 bases. This CDR3 contains 16 residues. The CDR3: CASSMQGYSVGETQYF. DNA of the CDR3: TGTGCCAGTAGTATGCAGGGCTACTCTGTAGGAGAGACCCAGTACTTC. The full variable domain, rest sourced from reference TRBV19 and TRBJ2-5, is DGGITQSPKYLFRKEGQNVTLSCEQNLNHDAMYWYRQDPGQGLRLIYYSQIVNDFQKGDIAEGYSVSREKKESFPLTVTSAQKNPTAFYLCASSMQGYSVGETQYFGPGTRLLVL.

The V and J genes are TRBV7-9 and TRBJ1-1; possibly TRBD1 for D (6 bases). The CDR3 loop spans 12 amino acids. V lost 4 bases, J lost 8 bases, and 11 bases lay in between. Germline V CDR1 and CDR2: SEHNR, FQNEAQ (reference sequence). Written as DNA, the CDR3 is TGTGCCAGCAGCTCATGGACAGTCGAAGCTTTCTTT. Translated, it gives CASSSWTVEAFF. Based on the CDR3 plus reference TRBV7-9 and TRBJ1-1, the full variable domain is DTGVSQNPRHKITKRGQNVTFRCDPISEHNRLYWYRQTLGQGPEFLTYFQNEAQLEKSRLLSDRFSAERPKGSFSTLEIQRTEQGDSAMYLCASSSWTVEAFFGQGTRLTVV.

V is TRBV11-1 and J is TRBJ1-6; tentatively, D is TRBD1 (5 bases). CDR3 length: 16 amino acids. V gave up 5 bases and J gave up 4 bases, with 15 bases separating them. The germline V gene has CDR1 SGHAT and CDR2 FQDESV (reference sequence). This CDR3 reads CASSQPPGRYNSPLHF. CDR3 in DNA: TGTGCCAGCAGCCAACCCCCGGGACGATATAATTCACCCCTCCACTTT.

The chain links TRBV4-3 to TRBJ2-7, with D perhaps assigned TRBD1 or TRBD2 (5 bases each). Germline V gene lookup returns CDR1 LGHNA and CDR2 YSLEER. The germline V and J ends were trimmed by 0 bases and 0 bases, with 21 bases remaining between them. The CDR3 runs 19 residues. CDR3 in DNA: TGCGCCAGCAGCCAAGATTCCCTTCAGGGACGGCTAAGCTCCTACGAGCAGTACTTC. It yields the protein CASSQDSLQGRLSSYEQYF.

This rearrangement joins TRBV19 to TRBJ1-1, with a weak D call TRBD1 (5 bases). Germline assignment: CDR1 LNHDA and CDR2 SQIVND (reference sequence). Trimming took off 7 bases at V and 5 bases at J, with 17 bases between the two ends. This CDR3 region has 14 residues. The CDR3 sequence is CASKYEGRRTEAFF. CDR3 coding DNA: TGTGCCAGTAAGTACGAGGGGCGCAGGACTGAAGCTTTCTTT.

V gene TRBV27 combines with J gene TRBJ2-7; TRBD1 matches at 8 bases. With V trimmed by 6 bases and J by 3 bases, 4 bases remained unmatched. The CDR3 has 13 amino acids. CDR1 and CDR2 from the germline V gene are MNHEY and SMNVEV (reference sequence). In DNA, the CDR3 is TGTGCCAGCAGACCGGGACAGGACTACGAGCAGTACTTC. Its protein is CASRPGQDYEQYF.

This chain uses TRBV6-6 with TRBJ2-3; D not certain. The CDR3 is 14 residues long. CDR1 is MNHNY, CDR2 SVGAGI, per germline (reference sequence). The V and J ends lost 5 bases and 6 bases respectively, with 15 bases between them. In DNA, the CDR3 is TGTGCCAGCAGTCTGGATGACCCCGTGGATACGCAGTATTTT. This gives the protein CASSLDDPVDTQYF.

This clone was counted a single time. The rearrangement links TRBV27 to TRBJ2-1; D is unresolved. Trimming took off 7 bases at V and 3 bases at J, with 7 bases between the two ends. Germline V gene sequence: CDR1 MNHEY, CDR2 SMNVEV (reference sequence). The length of the CDR3 is 12 residues. CDR3 DNA sequence: TGTGCCAGCAACAATCACTACAATGAGCAGTTCTTC. It specifies CASNNHYNEQFF.

V is TRBV28 and J is TRBJ1-4; possible D gene TRBD1, 5 bases. Per germline, CDR1 MDHEN and CDR2 SYDVKM. Trimming removed 3 bases from V and 7 bases from J, with 9 bases in between. CDR3 length: 13 amino acids. Written as DNA, the CDR3 is TGTGCCAGCAGTTTGGCAGGGACTGAAAAACTGTTTTTT. Its protein product is CASSLAGTEKLFF.

Comments on this clone: A junction end diverges from the germline sequence, so it may reflect a read error. The chain is built from TRBV19 and TRBJ2-1, with no clear D. The CDR3 spans 13 residues. CDR1 is LNHDA, CDR2 SQIVND, per germline (reference sequence). CDR3 in DNA: TGTGCCAGTAGTATAAGCCCCTATAATGAGCAGTTCTTC. Its protein product is CASSISPYNEQFF.

The rearrangement uses TRBV30 and TRBJ2-7, with unresolved D. Germline CDR1 and CDR2: GTSNPN and SVGIG (reference sequence). Trimming pared 0 bases from V and 3 bases from J, leaving 6 bases between. The CDR3 runs to 12 residues. CDR3 sequence reads: CAWSVRNYEQYF. DNA of the CDR3: TGTGCCTGGAGTGTAAGGAACTACGAGCAGTACTTC.

The CDR3 nucleotides are TGTGCCAGCAGCCCTGGGGGAAGGCCCAATGAGCAGTTCTTC. Protein sequence: CASSPGGRPNEQFF. The gene calls are TRBV5-6 and TRBJ2-1; D may match TRBD1 or TRBD2 (5 bases each). CDR3 size: 14 residues. V lost 4 bases, J lost 6 bases, and 14 bases lay in between. CDR1 and CDR2 from the germline V gene are SGHDT and YYEEEE.

This clone was observed a few times. This rearrangement joins TRBV27 to TRBJ2-6, with a tentative D call TRBD1 (6 bases). This CDR3 region has 14 residues. The V gene's germline CDR1 is MNHEY and CDR2 SMNVEV (reference sequence). The V and J ends lost 10 bases and 2 bases respectively, with 12 bases between them. CDR3: CATTTGTGANVLTF. The CDR3 nucleotides read TGTGCCACCACCACAGGGACTGGGGCCAACGTCCTGACTTTC.

This clone was counted only a few times. The V gene is TRBV5-6, the J gene TRBJ2-1, with no clear D. The length of the CDR3 is 12 residues. Looked up from germline, CDR1 is SGHDT and CDR2 is YYEEEE. V lost 4 bases and J 6 bases, leaving 8 bases between the germline ends. CDR3: CASSNPGNEQFF. CDR3 nucleotide sequence: TGTGCCAGCAGCAACCCGGGCAATGAGCAGTTCTTC.

This clone was found a few times. The chain couples TRBV5-8 to TRBJ2-3, with unresolved D. V lost 6 bases, J lost 2 bases, and 13 bases lay in between. CDR1 and CDR2 from the germline V gene are SGHTS and YDEGEE. The CDR3 loop spans 14 amino acids. This CDR3 is CASNHAGPTDTQYF. The CDR3 region has the DNA TGTGCCAGCAATCACGCCGGCCCCACAGATACGCAGTATTTT.

This clone was found a few times. This chain connects TRBV7-9 to TRBJ2-2, with TRBD1 as a possible D gene (6 bases). CDR3 length: 15 amino acids. CDR1 SEHNR and CDR2 FQNEAQ come from the germline V gene (reference sequence). Trimming removed 4 bases from V and 1 base from J, with 10 bases in between. The CDR3 DNA reads TGTGCCAGCAGCTCTCGACAGGAGAACACCGGGGAGCTGTTTTTT. Translation: CASSSRQENTGELFF.

The chain couples TRBV28 to TRBJ2-1; TRBD1 might be the D (7 bases). The V end was cut by 5 bases, the J end by 6 bases, with 14 bases between. In germline, CDR1 is MDHEN, CDR2 SYDVKM. This CDR3 spans 14 amino acids. In DNA, the CDR3 is TGTGCCAGCAGTCCCCCCCAGGGGGGCAATGAGCAGTTCTTC. It encodes CASSPPQGGNEQFF.

This clone occurred a few times. This chain connects TRBV18 to TRBJ2-1; D perhaps matches TRBD2 (7 bases). Germline V gene data show CDR1 as KGHSH and CDR2 as LQKENI. Trimming removed 5 bases from V and 8 bases from J, with 10 bases in between. This CDR3 is 12 amino acids long. The DNA of the CDR3 is TGTGCCAGCTCAGGGGGGGCCGATGAGCAGTTCTTC. Its protein product is CASSGGADEQFF.

This chain links TRBV7-2 with TRBJ2-2; D gene unclear. Germline loops: CDR1 SGHTA, CDR2 FQGNSA. V was cut by 5 bases and J by 0 bases, with 1 base left in between. The CDR3 loop spans 12 amino acids. The CDR3 loop is CASSPNTGELFF. The CDR3 DNA reads as TGTGCCAGCAGCCCGAACACCGGGGAGCTGTTTTTT.

The V call is TRBV5-1, the J call TRBJ2-5; D gene ambiguous. Germline lookup yields CDR1 SGHRS and CDR2 YFSETQ. Trimming cost V 0 bases and J 5 bases, with 8 bases left between them. CDR3 length: 13 residues. The CDR3 sequence: CASSLEDEETQYF. The CDR3 DNA reads as TGCGCCAGCAGCTTGGAGGATGAGGAGACCCAGTACTTC. The entire variable domain, with the rest obtained from reference TRBV5-1 and TRBJ2-5, is as follows: KAGVTQTPRYLIKTRGQQVTLSCSPISGHRSVSWYQQTPGQGLQFLFEYFSETQRNKGNFPGRFSGRQFSNSRSEMNVSTLELGDSALYLCASSLEDEETQYFGPGTRLLVL.

The gene calls are TRBV4-2 and TRBJ1-4, with no clear D. V dropped 4 bases and J dropped 4 bases, with 16 bases sitting between them. Per the germline V gene, CDR1 is LGHNA and CDR2 is YNFKEQ. CDR3 length equals 16 residues. CDR3 residues: CASSRPDTGLNEKLFF. CDR3 bases: TGTGCCAGCAGCCGACCTGACACCGGCCTTAATGAAAAACTGTTTTTT.